The 13 T cell receptor beta chains reported below all come from one sample, sequenced in a study of spatial heterogeneity in lung cancer. TCRdb itself ran the 5' RACE reads through MiXCR, one entry per CDR3 protein. The table shows 40,000 to 50,000 distinct CDR3 sequences, with roughly an eighth occurring only once. Regarding time point: sample taken at primary tumor resection. The specimen comprised PBMCs, sampled at surgery. These receptors all come from a male donor with early-stage non-small cell lung cancer.

The chain has TRBV9 and TRBJ2-2; D unclear. Trimming pared 2 bases from V and 5 bases from J, leaving 10 bases between. Germline assignment: CDR1 SGDLS and CDR2 YYNGEE. This CDR3 is 14 amino acids long. The CDR3 bases are TGTGCCAGCAGCGTGCTGGGATCAACCGGGGAGCTGTTTTTT. Its protein is CASSVLGSTGELFF. Full variable domain (missing parts from reference TRBV9 and TRBJ2-2): DSGVTQTPKHLITATGQRVTLRCSPRSGDLSVYWYQQSLDQGLQFLIQYYNGEERAKGNILERFSAQQFPDLHSELNLSSLELGDSALYFCASSVLGSTGELFFGEGSRLTVL.

This chain links TRBV18 with TRBJ1-1; 7 nucleotides align to TRBD1. This CDR3 is 16 amino acids long. V lost 4 bases and J lost 3; bases outside the gene matches: 11. The germline V gene encodes CDR1 KGHSH and CDR2 LQKENI. This chain's CDR3 is CASSLVTGARDTEAFF. CDR3 DNA: TGTGCCAGCTCACTCGTCACAGGGGCGCGGGACACTGAAGCTTTCTTT.

This clonotype showed up many times. The chain uses TRBV2 and TRBJ2-7; TRBD1 matches 7 bases. The V gene's germline CDR1 is SNHLY and CDR2 FYNNEI. The CDR3 is 13 residues long. J was trimmed by 1 base and V by 9 bases; bases with no gene match: 6. The CDR3 region has the DNA TGTGCCAGTCGACAGGGCCCGTCCTACGAGCAGTACTTC. Amino acids: CASRQGPSYEQYF.

This clonotype was observed many times. V gene TRBV25-1 combines with J gene TRBJ1-1; 8 bases are shared with TRBD1. The CDR3 has 12 amino acids. From germline, CDR1 is MGHDK and CDR2 SYGVNS. J gave up 4 bases and V 5 bases, and 0 bases lay outside the gene matches. The CDR3 protein is CASSTGGTEAFF. The CDR3 nucleotides are TGTGCCAGCAGTACAGGGGGCACTGAAGCTTTCTTT.

V gene TRBV29-1 combines with J gene TRBJ2-5; no definite D call. CDR1 is SQVTM, CDR2 ANQGSEA, per germline. The CDR3 spans 13 residues. V shed 7 bases and J shed 5 bases, with 17 bases lying between them. The CDR3 reads CSASGTPLETQYF. The DNA for the CDR3 is TGCAGCGCCTCCGGTACGCCCCTGGAGACCCAGTACTTC.

This clonotype showed up many times. The V and J genes are TRBV6-5 and TRBJ2-3; 9 bases agree with TRBD2. J was trimmed by 3 bases and V by 3 bases; bases with no gene match: 4. Germline-derived CDR1 and CDR2 are MNHEY and SVGAGI. The CDR3 is made up of 15 amino acids. CDR3: CASSYLAGGTDTQYF. In DNA, the CDR3 is TGTGCCAGCAGTTATTTGGCGGGAGGGACAGATACGCAGTATTTT.

V is TRBV7-2 and J is TRBJ1-3, with D perhaps TRBD1 (5 bases). This CDR3 has 18 amino acids. V was pared by 2 bases and J by 4 bases, with 21 bases between. Germline V gene sequence: CDR1 SGHTA, CDR2 FQGNSA. CDR3 in amino acids: CASSLNGRGFLSGNTIYF. The CDR3 bases are TGTGCCAGCAGCTTAAACGGGCGGGGGTTTTTATCCGGAAACACCATATATTTT.

This clonotype was observed a handful of times. The V and J genes are TRBV4-2 and TRBJ2-2; maybe TRBD2 (6 bases). Germline lookup yields CDR1 LGHNA and CDR2 YNFKEQ. The CDR3 contains 16 residues. V was pared by 0 bases and J by 4 bases, with 12 bases between. The CDR3 DNA sequence: TGTGCCAGCAGCCAAGAAGTAGCGGCGAGCACCGGGGAGCTGTTTTTT. It yields the protein CASSQEVAASTGELFF.

The V gene is TRBV7-2, the J gene TRBJ1-2; no clear D. The CDR3 is made up of 13 amino acids. V was clipped by 3 bases and J by 0 bases, with 5 bases between them. Looked up from germline, CDR1 is SGHTA and CDR2 is FQGNSA. CDR3 amino acids: CASSFRSNYGYTF. The CDR3 DNA sequence: TGTGCCAGCAGCTTTCGATCTAACTATGGCTACACCTTC.

This chain uses TRBV20-1 with TRBJ2-7; 7 positions agree with TRBD2. With 4 bases clipped from V and 5 bases from J, the junction kept 17 bases outside the gene matches. The germline CDR1 and CDR2 sequences are DFQATT and SNEGSKA (reference sequence). The CDR3 has 16 amino acids. CDR3 in amino acids: CSAKAVGAGAGHEQYF. In nucleotides, the CDR3 is TGCAGTGCTAAGGCTGTAGGGGCGGGAGCGGGGCACGAGCAGTACTTC.

CDR3 coding DNA: TGCAGTGCTCCCTTGCCTAGCGGGGGCCTCTACGAGCAGTACTTC. Encoded protein: CSAPLPSGGLYEQYF. The chain couples TRBV20-1 to TRBJ2-7; 10 nucleotides align to TRBD2. The V gene's germline CDR1 is DFQATT and CDR2 SNEGSKA (reference sequence). With V trimmed by 5 bases and J by 3 bases, 10 bases remained unmatched. This CDR3 has 15 amino acids.

Turning to this clonotype: This sequence may be a read error, since a much larger clone differs from it by one base. Because the CDR3 is missing its conserved closing phenylalanine or tryptophan, this is likely a read error. The chain joins TRBV12-3 or TRBV12-4 to TRBJ2-7; 7 bases agree with TRBD1. V lost 4 bases to trimming and J lost 2 bases; unmatched junction nucleotides: 8. There are 15 residues in the CDR3. Here the CDR3 DNA reads TGTGCCAGCAGTTCACGACAGGGTGGTGCCTACGAGCAGTACCTC. The encoded protein is CASSSRQGGAYEQYL.

This clonotype was seen only a few times. The V gene is TRBV7-2, the J gene TRBJ1-4; the D gene is possibly TRBD1 (5 bases). CDR3 size: 16 residues. Germline V gives CDR1 SGHTA, CDR2 FQGNSA. V was trimmed by 5 bases and J by 4 bases, leaving 17 bases between them. CDR3 nucleotide sequence: TGTGCCAGCAGCACCCCCGGGACGGGACTTAATGAAAAACTGTTTTTT. Translated, it gives CASSTPGTGLNEKLFF.